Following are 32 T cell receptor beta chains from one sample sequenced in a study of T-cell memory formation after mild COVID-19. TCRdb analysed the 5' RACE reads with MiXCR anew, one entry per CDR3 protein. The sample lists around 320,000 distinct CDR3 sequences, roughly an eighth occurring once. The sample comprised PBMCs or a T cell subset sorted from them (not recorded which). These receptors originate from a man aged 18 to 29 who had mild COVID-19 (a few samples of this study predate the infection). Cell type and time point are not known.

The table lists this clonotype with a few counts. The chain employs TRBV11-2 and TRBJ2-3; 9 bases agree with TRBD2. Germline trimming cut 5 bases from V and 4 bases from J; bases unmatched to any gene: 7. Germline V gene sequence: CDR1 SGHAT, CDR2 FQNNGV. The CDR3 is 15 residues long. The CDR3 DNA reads TGTGCCAGCAGCCCTAGGACTAGCGTCCCAGATACGCAGTATTTT. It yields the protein CASSPRTSVPDTQYF.

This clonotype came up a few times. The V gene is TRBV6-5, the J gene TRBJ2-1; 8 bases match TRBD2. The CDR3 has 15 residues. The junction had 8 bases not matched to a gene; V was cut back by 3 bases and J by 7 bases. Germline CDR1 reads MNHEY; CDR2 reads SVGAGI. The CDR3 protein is CASSYGAGGSNEQFF. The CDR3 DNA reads TGTGCCAGCAGTTATGGCGCGGGGGGATCTAATGAGCAGTTCTTC.

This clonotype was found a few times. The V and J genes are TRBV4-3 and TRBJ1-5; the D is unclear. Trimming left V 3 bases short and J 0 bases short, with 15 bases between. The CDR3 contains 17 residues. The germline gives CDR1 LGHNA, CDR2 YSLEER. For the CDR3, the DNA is TGCGCCAGCAGCCAGAATTTACAGATTTCTAGCAATCAGCCCCAGCATTTT. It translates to CASSQNLQISSNQPQHF.

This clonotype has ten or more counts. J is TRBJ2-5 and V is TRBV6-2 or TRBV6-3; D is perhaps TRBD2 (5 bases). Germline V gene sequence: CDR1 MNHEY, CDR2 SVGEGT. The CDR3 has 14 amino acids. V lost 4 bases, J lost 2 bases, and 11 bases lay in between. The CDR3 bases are TGTGCCAGCAGTTCGGCTGGCGGGCAAGAGACCCAGTACTTC. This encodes CASSSAGGQETQYF.

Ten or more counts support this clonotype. In nucleotides, the CDR3 is TGCAGTGCTAGCCTCGCTTATGTAGCAGATACGCAGTATTTT. It translates to CSASLAYVADTQYF. The chain carries TRBV20-1 and TRBJ2-3; D is ambiguous. V was trimmed by 3 bases and J by 4 bases, leaving 14 bases between them. From germline, CDR1 is DFQATT and CDR2 SNEGSKA (reference sequence). The CDR3 runs 14 residues.

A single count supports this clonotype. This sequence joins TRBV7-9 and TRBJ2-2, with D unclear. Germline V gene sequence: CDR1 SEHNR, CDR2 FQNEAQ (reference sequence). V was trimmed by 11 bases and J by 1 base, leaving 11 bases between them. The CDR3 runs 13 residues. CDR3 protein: CADGYQNTGELFF. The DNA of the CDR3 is TGTGCCGACGGGTACCAGAACACCGGGGAGCTGTTTTTT.

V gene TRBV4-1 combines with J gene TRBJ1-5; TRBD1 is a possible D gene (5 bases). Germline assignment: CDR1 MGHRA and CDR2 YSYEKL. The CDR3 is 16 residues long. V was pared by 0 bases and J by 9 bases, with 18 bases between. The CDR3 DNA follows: TGCGCCAGCAGCCAAGATGGGGCAGCCGGGCGGCTGCCCCAGCATTTT. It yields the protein CASSQDGAAGRLPQHF.

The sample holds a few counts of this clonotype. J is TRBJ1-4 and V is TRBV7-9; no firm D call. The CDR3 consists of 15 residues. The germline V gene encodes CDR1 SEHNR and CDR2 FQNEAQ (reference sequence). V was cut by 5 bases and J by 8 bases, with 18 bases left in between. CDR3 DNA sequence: TGTGCCAGCAGCGCCGAAGGGAGGGTCGGAGAAAAACTGTTTTTT. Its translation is CASSAEGRVGEKLFF.

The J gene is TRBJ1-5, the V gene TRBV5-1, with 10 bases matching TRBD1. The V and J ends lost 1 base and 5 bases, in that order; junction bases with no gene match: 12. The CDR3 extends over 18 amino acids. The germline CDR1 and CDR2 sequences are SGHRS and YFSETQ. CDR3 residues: CASSLSPSRDRGHQPQHF. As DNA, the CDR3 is TGCGCCAGCAGCTTGAGCCCGTCCCGGGACAGGGGTCATCAGCCCCAGCATTTT.

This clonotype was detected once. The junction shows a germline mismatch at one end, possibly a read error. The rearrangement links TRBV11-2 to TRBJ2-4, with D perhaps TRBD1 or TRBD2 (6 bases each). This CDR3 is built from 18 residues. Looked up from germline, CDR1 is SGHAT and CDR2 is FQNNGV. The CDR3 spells CASSLEGGLGTAKNIQYF. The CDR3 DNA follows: TGTGCCAGCAGCCTAGAAGGGGGGCTAGGGACGGCCAAAAACATTCAGTACTTC.

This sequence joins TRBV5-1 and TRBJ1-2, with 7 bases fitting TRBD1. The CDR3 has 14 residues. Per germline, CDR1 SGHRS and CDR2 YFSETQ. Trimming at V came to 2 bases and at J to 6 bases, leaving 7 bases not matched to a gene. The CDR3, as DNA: TGCGCCAGCAGCTTAGGGACAGAGGCTAATGGCTACACCTTC. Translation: CASSLGTEANGYTF.

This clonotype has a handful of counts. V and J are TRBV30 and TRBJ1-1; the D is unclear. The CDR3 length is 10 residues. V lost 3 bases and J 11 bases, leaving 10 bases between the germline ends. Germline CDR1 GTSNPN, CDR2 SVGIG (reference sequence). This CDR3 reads CAWREMGAFF. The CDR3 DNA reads TGTGCCTGGAGGGAGATGGGGGCTTTCTTT.

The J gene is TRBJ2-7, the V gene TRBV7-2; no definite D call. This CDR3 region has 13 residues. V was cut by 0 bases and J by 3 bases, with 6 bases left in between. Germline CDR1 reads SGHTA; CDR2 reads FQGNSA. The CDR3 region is CASSLAPRYEQYF. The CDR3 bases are TGTGCCAGCAGCTTAGCCCCCCGCTACGAGCAGTACTTC.

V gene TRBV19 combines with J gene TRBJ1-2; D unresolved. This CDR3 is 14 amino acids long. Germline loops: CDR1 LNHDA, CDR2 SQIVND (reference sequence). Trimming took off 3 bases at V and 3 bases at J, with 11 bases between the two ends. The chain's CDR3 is CASSITARYYGYTF. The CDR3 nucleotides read TGTGCCAGTAGTATCACAGCCCGATACTATGGCTACACCTTC.

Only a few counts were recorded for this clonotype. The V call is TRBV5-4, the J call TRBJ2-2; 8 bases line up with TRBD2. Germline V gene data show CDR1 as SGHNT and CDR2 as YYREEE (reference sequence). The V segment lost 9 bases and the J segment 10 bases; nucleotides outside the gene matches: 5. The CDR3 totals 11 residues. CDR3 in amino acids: CAIGGAAELFF. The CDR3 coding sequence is TGTGCCATCGGGGGGGCCGCGGAGCTGTTTTTT. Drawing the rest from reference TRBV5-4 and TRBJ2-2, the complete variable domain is ETGVTQSPTHLIKTRGQQVTLRCSSQSGHNTVSWYQQALGQGPQFIFQYYREEENGRGNFPPRFSGLQFPNYSSELNVNALELDDSALYLCAIGGAAELFFGEGSRLTVL.

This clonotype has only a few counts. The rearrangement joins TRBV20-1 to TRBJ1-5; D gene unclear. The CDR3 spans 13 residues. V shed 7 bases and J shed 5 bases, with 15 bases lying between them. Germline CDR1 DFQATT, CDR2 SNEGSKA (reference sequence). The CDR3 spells CSVEAGHDQPQHF. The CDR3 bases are TGCAGTGTAGAGGCAGGTCACGATCAGCCCCAGCATTTT.

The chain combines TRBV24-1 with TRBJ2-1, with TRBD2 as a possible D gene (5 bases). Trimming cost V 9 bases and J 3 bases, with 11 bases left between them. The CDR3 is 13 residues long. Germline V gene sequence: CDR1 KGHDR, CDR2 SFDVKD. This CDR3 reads CATSELVYNEQFF. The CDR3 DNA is TGTGCCACCTCAGAACTAGTCTACAATGAGCAGTTCTTC.

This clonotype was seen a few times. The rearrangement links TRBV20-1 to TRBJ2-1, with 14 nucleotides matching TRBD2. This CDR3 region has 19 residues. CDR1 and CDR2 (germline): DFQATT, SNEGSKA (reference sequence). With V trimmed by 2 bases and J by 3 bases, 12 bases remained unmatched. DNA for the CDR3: TGCAGTGCTAGAACCGCGGGGGGACTAGCGGGGGTCAGCTACAATGAGCAGTTCTTC. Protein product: CSARTAGGLAGVSYNEQFF.

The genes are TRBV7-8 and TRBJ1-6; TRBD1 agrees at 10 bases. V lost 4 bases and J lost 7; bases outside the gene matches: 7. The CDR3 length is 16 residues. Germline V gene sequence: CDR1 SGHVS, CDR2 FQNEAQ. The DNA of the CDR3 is TGTGCCAGCAGCTCGGCGGGACAGGGGCGAAATTCACCCCTCCACTTT. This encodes CASSSAGQGRNSPLHF.

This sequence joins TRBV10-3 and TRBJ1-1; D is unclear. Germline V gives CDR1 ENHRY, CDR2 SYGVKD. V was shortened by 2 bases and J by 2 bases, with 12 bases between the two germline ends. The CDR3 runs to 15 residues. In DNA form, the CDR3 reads TGTGCCATCAGTGAGCCCGAAGGCAGCAACACTGAAGCTTTCTTT. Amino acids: CAISEPEGSNTEAFF.

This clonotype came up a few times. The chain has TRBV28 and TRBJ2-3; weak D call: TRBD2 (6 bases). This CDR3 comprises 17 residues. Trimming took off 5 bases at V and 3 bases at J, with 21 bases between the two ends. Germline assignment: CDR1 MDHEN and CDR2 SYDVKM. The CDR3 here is CASSPSSLWGRTDTQYF. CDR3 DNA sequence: TGTGCCAGCAGTCCCTCGAGTCTCTGGGGGAGGACAGATACGCAGTATTTT.

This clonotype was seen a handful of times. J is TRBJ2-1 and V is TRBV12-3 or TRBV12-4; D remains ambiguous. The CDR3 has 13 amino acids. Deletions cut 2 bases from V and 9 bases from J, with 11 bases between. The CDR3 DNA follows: TGTGCCAGCAGTTTAAGCCCCCGTTTTGAGCAGTTCTTC. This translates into CASSLSPRFEQFF.

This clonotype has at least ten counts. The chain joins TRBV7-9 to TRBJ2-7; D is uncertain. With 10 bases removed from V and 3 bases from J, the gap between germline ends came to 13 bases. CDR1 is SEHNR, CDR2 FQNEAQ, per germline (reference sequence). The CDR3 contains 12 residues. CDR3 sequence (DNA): TGTGCCACCCGTGGGGTAGACTACGAGCAGTACTTC. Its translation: CATRGVDYEQYF.

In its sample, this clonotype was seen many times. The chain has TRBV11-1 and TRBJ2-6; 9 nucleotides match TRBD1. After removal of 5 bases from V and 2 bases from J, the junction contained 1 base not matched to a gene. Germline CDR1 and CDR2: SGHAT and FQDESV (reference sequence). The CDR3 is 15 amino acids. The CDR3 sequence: CASSRTGAGANVLTF. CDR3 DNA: TGTGCCAGCAGCCGGACAGGGGCTGGGGCCAACGTCCTGACTTTC.

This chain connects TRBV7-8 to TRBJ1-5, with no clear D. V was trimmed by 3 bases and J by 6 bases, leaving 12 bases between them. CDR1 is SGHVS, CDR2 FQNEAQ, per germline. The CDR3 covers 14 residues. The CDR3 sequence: CASSFYSDIQPQHF. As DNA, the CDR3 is TGTGCCAGCAGCTTTTATTCAGACATTCAGCCCCAGCATTTT.

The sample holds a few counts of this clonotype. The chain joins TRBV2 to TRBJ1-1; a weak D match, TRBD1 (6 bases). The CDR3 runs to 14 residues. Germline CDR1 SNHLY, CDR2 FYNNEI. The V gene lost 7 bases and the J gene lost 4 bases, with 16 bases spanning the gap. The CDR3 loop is CASTARGGGTEAFF. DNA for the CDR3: TGTGCCAGCACCGCGCGAGGGGGAGGCACTGAAGCTTTCTTT.

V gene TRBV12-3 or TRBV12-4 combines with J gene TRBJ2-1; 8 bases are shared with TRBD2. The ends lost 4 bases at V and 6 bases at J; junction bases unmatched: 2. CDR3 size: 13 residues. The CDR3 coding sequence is TGTGCCAGCAGTTCTCTAGCGGGCAATGAGCAGTTCTTC. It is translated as CASSSLAGNEQFF.

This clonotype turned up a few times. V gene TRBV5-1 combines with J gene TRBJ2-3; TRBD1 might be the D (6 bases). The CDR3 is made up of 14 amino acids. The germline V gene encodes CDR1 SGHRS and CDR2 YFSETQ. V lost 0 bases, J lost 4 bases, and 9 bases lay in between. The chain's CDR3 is CASSLGTVADTQYF. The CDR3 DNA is TGCGCCAGCAGCTTGGGGACAGTGGCAGATACGCAGTATTTT.

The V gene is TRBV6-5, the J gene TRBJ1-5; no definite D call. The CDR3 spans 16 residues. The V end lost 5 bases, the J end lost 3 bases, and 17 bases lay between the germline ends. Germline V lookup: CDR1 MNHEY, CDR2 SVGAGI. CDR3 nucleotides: TGTGCCAGCAGTCCAACTCCCCGGGCGGTCAATCAGCCCCAGCATTTT. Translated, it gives CASSPTPRAVNQPQHF.

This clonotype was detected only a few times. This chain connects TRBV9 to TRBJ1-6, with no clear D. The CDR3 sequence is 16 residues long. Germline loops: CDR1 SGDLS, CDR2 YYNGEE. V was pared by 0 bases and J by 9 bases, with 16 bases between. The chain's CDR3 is CASSVALVVEGSPLHF. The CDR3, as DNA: TGTGCCAGCAGCGTAGCTCTGGTGGTTGAAGGTTCACCCCTCCACTTT.

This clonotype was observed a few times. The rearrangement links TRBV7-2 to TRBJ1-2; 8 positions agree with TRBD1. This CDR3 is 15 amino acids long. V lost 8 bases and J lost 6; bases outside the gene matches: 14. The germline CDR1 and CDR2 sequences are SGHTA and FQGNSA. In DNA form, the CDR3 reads TGTGCCAGCGCAACACAGGGGGGCAGGGTTCATGGCTACACCTTC. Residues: CASATQGGRVHGYTF. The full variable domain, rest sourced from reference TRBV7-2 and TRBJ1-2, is GAGVSQSPSNKVTEKGKDVELRCDPISGHTALYWYRQSLGQGLEFLIYFQGNSAPDKSGLPSDRFSAERTGGSVSTLTIQRTQQEDSAVYLCASATQGGRVHGYTFGSGTRLTVV.

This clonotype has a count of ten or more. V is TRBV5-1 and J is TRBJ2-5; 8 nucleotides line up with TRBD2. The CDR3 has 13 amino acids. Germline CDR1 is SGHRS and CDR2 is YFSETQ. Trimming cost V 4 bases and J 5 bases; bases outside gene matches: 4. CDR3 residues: CASSPGLVETQYF. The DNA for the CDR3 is TGCGCCAGCAGCCCGGGACTAGTGGAGACCCAGTACTTC.